Listed below are T cell receptor beta chains from one sample, sequenced in a study of control samples from healthy donors and cancer patients. Produced via immunoSEQ multiplex PCR; TCRdb's table is partial and in-frame only. There are over 150,000 clones in the sample; 85% to 90% occur only once, and about 1.4% lies in the top ten. Specimen: blood. The receptors were gathered from a woman aged 45 to 65 in good health. The CDR3 runs from the conserved cysteine through the conserved F or W. D genes are given only for firm matches. Where a row states a size, it is once, few, many or the class of an expanded clone; other rows omit it.

TRBV6-5	TRBD2	NA	TRBJ2-5	TGTGCCAGCCGAGCGGGGGGGCCCCGGCAAGAGACCCAGTACTTC	CASRAGGPRQETQYF
TRBV24-1	NA	NA	TRBJ1-1	TGTGCCACCAGTGATTTCGCGGGGACTGAAGCTTTCTTT	CATSDFAGTEAFF
TRBV28	TRBD1	NA	TRBJ1-2	TGTGCCAGCAGACCACAGGGGGCCCATGGCTACACCTTC	CASRPQGAHGYTF
TRBV5-4	NA	NA	TRBJ2-1	TGTGCCACCGAAGTCGGGGTATACAATGAGCAGTTCTTC	CATEVGVYNEQFF
TRBV30	TRBD2	NA	TRBJ2-3	TGTGCCTGGAGTGGACTAGCGGGGGGGAGCACAGATACGCAGTATTTT	CAWSGLAGGSTDTQYF
TRBV5-6	NA	once	TRBJ1-6	TGTGCCAGCAGCGCGCCGAAAAACCCCGACAGGCATAATTCACCCCTCCACTTT	CASSAPKNPDRHNSPLHF
TRBV10-3	NA	NA	TRBJ1-3	TGTGCCACAACGGAACGGGGTTCAGGAAACACCATATATTTT	CATTERGSGNTIYF
TRBV11-3	NA	NA	TRBJ2-5	TGTGCCAGCAGCTTAAATGGGGGGGCCCTACAAGAGACCCAGTACTTC	CASSLNGGALQETQYF
TRBV5-6	NA	once	TRBJ2-7	TGTGCCAGCAGCTTGTCTCTGATATCCTACGAGCAGTACTTC	CASSLSLISYEQYF
TRBV14	TRBD2	NA	TRBJ2-4	TGTGCCAGCAGCCAAAAGTCTAGCGGGGGGGCCTGGAAAAACATTCAGTACTTC	CASSQKSSGGAWKNIQYF
TRBV9	NA	NA	TRBJ2-7	TGTGCCAGCAGCGTAGATCCGAGGCCGAGCGAGCAGTACTTC	CASSVDPRPSEQYF
TRBV19	NA	once	TRBJ2-3	TGTGCCAGTAGTATAGGGGGCGGCCGTTTCACAGATACGCAGTATTTT	CASSIGGGRFTDTQYF
TRBV9	NA	NA	TRBJ1-5	TGTGCCAGCAGCGTAGGGGGGGCGGGCAATCAGCCCCAGCATTTT	CASSVGGAGNQPQHF
TRBV3-1/TRBV3-2	NA	NA	TRBJ2-2	TGTGCCAGCAGCTTCGGGAGCGCGACCGGGGAGCTGTTTTTT	CASSFGSATGELFF
TRBV10-3	NA	NA	TRBJ2-6	TGTGCCATCAGTGAGTCGTCAGGGGGGGGCTCTGGGGCCAACGTCCTGACTTTC	CAISESSGGGSGANVLTF
TRBV28	NA	NA	TRBJ1-1	TGTGCCAGCAGTTTTCAGCATAGAGGCACTGAAGCTTTCTTT	CASSFQHRGTEAFF
TRBV9	NA	NA	TRBJ2-7	TGTGCCAGCAGCGTAGGGACAGATATCTACGAGCAGTACTTC	CASSVGTDIYEQYF
TRBV7-2	TRBD1	NA	TRBJ1-2	TGTGCCAGCAGCCCCAGGACAGGGGATGGCTACACCTTC	CASSPRTGDGYTF
TRBV7-2	TRBD2	NA	TRBJ2-3	TGTGCCAGCAGCTTAGCCACTAGCGGGTTTTACAGGTATACGCAGTATTTT	CASSLATSGFYRYTQYF
TRBV5-1	TRBD1	NA	TRBJ2-7	TGCGCCAGCAGAACTCAACAGGGGAACTCCTACGAGCAGTACTTC	CASRTQQGNSYEQYF